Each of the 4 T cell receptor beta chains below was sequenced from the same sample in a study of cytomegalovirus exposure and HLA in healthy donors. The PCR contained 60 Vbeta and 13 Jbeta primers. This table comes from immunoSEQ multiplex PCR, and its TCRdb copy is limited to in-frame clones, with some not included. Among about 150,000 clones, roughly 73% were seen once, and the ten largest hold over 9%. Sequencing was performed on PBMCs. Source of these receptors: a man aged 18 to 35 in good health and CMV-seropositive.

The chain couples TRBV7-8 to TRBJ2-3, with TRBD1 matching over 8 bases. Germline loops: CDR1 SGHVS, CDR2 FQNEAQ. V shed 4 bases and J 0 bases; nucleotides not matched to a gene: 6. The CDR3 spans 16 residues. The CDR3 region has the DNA TGTGCCAGCAGCTCCGACGGGACAGGTAGCACAGATACGCAGTATTTT. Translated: CASSSDGTGSTDTQYF.

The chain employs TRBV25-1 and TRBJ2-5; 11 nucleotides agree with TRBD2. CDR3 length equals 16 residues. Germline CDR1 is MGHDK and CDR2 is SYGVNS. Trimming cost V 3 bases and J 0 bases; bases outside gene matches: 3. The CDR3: CASSEGLAAYQETQYF. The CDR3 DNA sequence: TGTGCCAGCAGTGAGGGACTAGCGGCGTACCAAGAGACCCAGTACTTC. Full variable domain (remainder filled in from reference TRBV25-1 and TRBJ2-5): EADIYQTPRYLVIGTGKKITLECSQTMGHDKMYWYQQDPGMELHLIHYSYGVNSTEKGDLSSESTVSRIRTEHFPLTLESARPSHTSQYLCASSEGLAAYQETQYFGPGTRLLVL.

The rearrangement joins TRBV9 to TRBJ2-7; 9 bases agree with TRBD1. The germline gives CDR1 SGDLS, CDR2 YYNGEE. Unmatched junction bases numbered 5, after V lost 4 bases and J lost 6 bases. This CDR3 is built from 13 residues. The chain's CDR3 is CASSRGGQGEQYF. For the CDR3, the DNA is TGTGCCAGCAGCCGAGGGGGACAGGGCGAGCAGTACTTC.

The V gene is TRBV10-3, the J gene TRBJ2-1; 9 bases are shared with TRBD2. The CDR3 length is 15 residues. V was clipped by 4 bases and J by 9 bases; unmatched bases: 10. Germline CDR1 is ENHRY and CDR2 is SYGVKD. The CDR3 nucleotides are TGTGCCATCAGTGGAGCGGGAGGCAACCAGGGTGAGCAGTTCTTC. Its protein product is CAISGAGGNQGEQFF.